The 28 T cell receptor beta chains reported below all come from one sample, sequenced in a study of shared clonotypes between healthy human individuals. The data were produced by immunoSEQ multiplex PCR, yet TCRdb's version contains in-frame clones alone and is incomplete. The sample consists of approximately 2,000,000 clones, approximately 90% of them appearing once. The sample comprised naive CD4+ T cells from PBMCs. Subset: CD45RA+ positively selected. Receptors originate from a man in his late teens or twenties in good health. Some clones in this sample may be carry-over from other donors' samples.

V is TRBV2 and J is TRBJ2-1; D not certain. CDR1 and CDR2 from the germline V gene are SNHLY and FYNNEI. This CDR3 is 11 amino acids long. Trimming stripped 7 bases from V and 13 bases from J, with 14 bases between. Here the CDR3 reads CASNLADFQFF. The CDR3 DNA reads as TGTGCCAGCAACTTGGCCGACTTTCAGTTCTTC. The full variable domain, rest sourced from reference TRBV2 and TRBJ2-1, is EPEVTQTPSHQVTQMGQEVILRCVPISNHLYFYWYRQILGQKVEFLVSFYNNEISEKSEIFDDQFSVERPDGSNFTLKIRSTKLEDSAMYFCASNLADFQFFGPGTRLTVL.

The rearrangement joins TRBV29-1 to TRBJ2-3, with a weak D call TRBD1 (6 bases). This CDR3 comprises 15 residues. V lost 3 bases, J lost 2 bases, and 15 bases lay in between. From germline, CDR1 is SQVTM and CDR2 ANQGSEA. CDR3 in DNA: TGCAGCGTTGACGGAAACAGGGCGCCCACAGATACGCAGTATTTT. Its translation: CSVDGNRAPTDTQYF.

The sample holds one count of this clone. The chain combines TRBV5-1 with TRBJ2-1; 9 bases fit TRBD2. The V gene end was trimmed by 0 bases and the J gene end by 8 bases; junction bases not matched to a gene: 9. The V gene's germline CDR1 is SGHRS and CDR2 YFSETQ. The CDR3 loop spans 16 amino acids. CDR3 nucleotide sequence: TGCGCCAGCAGCTTGGTTCCAGCGGGAGGCAGCGATGAGCAGTTCTTC. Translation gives CASSLVPAGGSDEQFF.

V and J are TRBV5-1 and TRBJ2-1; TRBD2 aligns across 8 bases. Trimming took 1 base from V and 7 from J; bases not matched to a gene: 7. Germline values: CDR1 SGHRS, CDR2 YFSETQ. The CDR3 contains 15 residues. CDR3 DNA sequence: TGCGCCAGCAGCTTGATGACGGGAGGGCCAAATGAGCAGTTCTTC. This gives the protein CASSLMTGGPNEQFF.

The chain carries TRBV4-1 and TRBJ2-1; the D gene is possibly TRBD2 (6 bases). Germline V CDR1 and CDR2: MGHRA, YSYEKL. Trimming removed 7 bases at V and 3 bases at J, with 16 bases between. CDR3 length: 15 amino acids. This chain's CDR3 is CASTLRGTDYNEQFF. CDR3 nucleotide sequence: TGCGCCAGCACCCTGCGGGGAACCGACTACAATGAGCAGTTCTTC.

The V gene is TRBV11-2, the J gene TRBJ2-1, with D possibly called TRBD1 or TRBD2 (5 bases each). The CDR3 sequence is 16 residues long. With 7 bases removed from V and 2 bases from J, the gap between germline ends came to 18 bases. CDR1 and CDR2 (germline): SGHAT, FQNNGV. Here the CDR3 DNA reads TGTGCCAGCACCCTTCGAGGGGTGTTGCCCTACAATGAGCAGTTCTTC. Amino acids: CASTLRGVLPYNEQFF. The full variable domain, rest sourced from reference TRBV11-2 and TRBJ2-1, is EAGVAQSPRYKIIEKRQSVAFWCNPISGHATLYWYQQILGQGPKLLIQFQNNGVVDDSQLPKDRFSAERLKGVDSTLKIQPAKLEDSAVYLCASTLRGVLPYNEQFFGPGTRLTVL.

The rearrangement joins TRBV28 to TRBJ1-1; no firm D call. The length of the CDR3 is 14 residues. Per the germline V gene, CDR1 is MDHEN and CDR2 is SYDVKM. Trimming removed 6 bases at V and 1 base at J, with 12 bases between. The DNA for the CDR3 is TGTGCCAGCAGCGCCGCTGACAAGAACACTGAAGCTTTCTTT. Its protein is CASSAADKNTEAFF. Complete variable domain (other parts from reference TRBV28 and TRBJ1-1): DVKVTQSSRYLVKRTGEKVFLECVQDMDHENMFWYRQDPGLGLRLIYFSYDVKMKEKGDIPEGYSVSREKKERFSLILESASTNQTSMYLCASSAADKNTEAFFGQGTRLTVV.

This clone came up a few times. The CDR3 nucleotides are TGTGCCAGCAGTGAAAGGGAGATCAATCAGCCCCAGCATTTT. Translation: CASSEREINQPQHF. The chain employs TRBV2 and TRBJ1-5; D is ambiguous. The CDR3 extends over 14 amino acids. Germline V CDR1 and CDR2: SNHLY, FYNNEI. V dropped 2 bases and J dropped 3 bases, with 8 bases sitting between them.

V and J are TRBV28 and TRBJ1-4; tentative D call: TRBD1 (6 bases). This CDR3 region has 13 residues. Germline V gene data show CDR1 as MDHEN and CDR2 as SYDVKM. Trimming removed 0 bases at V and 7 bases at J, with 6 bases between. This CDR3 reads CASSLWDSEKLFF. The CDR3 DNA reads TGTGCCAGCAGTTTATGGGACAGTGAAAAACTGTTTTTT. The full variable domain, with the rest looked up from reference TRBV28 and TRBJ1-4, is DVKVTQSSRYLVKRTGEKVFLECVQDMDHENMFWYRQDPGLGLRLIYFSYDVKMKEKGDIPEGYSVSREKKERFSLILESASTNQTSMYLCASSLWDSEKLFFGSGTQLSVL.

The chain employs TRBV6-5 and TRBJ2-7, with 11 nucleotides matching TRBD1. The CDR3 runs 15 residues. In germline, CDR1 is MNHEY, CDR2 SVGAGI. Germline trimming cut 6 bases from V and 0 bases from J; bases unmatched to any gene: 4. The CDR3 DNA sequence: TGTGCCAGCAGCAAGGACAGGGGGCACTCCTACGAGCAGTACTTC. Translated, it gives CASSKDRGHSYEQYF.

The CDR3 is CASSAGTSLYNEQFF. The CDR3 region has the DNA TGTGCCAGCAGCGCCGGGACTAGCCTCTACAATGAGCAGTTCTTC. This chain joins TRBV2 and TRBJ2-1, with 9 bases aligning to TRBD2. The CDR3 is 15 residues long. The V gene end was trimmed by 6 bases and the J gene end by 3 bases; junction bases not matched to a gene: 6. CDR1 is SNHLY, CDR2 FYNNEI, per germline.

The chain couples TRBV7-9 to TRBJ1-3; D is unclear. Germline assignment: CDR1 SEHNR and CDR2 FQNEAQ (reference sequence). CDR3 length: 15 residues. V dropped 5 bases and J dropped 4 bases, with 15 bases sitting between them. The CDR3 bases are TGTGCCAGCAGCGAAACCAACCCGCCCGGAAACACCATATATTTT. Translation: CASSETNPPGNTIYF.

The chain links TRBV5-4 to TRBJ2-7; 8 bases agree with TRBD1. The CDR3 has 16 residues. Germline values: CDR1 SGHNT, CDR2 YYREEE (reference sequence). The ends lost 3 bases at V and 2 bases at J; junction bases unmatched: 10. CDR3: CASSSSPDRAAYEQYF. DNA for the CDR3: TGTGCCAGCAGCTCGTCACCGGACAGGGCGGCCTACGAGCAGTACTTC.

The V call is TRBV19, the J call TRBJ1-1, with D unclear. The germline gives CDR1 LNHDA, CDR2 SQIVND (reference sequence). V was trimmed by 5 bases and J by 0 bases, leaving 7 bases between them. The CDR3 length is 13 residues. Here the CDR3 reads CASSLMVNTEAFF. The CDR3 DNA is TGTGCCAGTAGTCTAATGGTGAACACTGAAGCTTTCTTT.

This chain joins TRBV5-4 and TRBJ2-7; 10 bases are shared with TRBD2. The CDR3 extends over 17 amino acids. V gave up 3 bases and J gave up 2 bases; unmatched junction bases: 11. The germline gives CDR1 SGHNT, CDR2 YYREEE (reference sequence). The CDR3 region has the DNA TGTGCCAGCAGCTCCCCGACGGGGACTAGCGACGCCTACGAGCAGTACTTC. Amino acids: CASSSPTGTSDAYEQYF.

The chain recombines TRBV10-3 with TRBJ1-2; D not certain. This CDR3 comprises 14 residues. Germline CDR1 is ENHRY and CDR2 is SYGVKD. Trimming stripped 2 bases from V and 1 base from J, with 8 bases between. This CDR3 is CAISEHGLNYGYTF. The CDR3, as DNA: TGTGCCATCAGTGAGCATGGACTTAACTATGGCTACACCTTC.

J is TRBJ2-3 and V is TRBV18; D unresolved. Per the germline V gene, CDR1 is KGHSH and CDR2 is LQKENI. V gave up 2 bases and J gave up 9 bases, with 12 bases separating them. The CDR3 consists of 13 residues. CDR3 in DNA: TGTGCCAGCTCACCATTCCCCCTAGGAACGCAGTATTTT. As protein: CASSPFPLGTQYF. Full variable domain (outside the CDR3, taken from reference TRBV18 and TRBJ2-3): NAGVMQNPRHLVRRRGQEARLRCSPMKGHSHVYWYRQLPEEGLKFMVYLQKENIIDESGMPKERFSAEFPKEGPSILRIQQVVRGDSAAYFCASSPFPLGTQYFGPGTRLTVL.

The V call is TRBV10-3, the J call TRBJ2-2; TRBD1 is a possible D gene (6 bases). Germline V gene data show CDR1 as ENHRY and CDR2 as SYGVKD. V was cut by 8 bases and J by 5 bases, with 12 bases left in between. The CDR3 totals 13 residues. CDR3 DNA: TGTGCCATCTTCCCAGGGGAAACCGGGGAGCTGTTTTTT. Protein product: CAIFPGETGELFF.

CDR3 bases: TGTGCCAGCAGGGCTGACGGGATCAAGCCCCAGCATTTT. As protein: CASRADGIKPQHF. The chain recombines TRBV6-1 with TRBJ1-5; D is unclear. The length of the CDR3 is 13 residues. Germline CDR1 MNHNS, CDR2 SASEGT. V lost 6 bases, J lost 8 bases, and 14 bases lay in between.

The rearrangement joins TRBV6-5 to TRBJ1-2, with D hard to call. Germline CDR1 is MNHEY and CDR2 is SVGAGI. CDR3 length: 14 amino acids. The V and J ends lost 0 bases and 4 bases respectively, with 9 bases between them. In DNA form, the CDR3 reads TGTGCCAGCAGTTACTCAAGGATGGGCTATGGCTACACCTTC. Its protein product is CASSYSRMGYGYTF.

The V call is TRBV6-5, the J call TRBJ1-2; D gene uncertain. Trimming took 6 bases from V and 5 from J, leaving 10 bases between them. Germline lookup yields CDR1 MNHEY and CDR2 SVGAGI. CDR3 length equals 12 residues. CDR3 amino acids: CASSGMGYGYTF. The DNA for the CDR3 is TGTGCCAGCAGCGGAATGGGTTATGGCTACACCTTC.

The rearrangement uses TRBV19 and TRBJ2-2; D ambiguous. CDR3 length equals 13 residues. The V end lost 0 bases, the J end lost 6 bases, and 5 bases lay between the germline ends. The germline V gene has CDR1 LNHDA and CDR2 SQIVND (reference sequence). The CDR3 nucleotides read TGTGCCAGTAGTATAGATCGGGCCGGGGAGCTGTTTTTT. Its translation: CASSIDRAGELFF.

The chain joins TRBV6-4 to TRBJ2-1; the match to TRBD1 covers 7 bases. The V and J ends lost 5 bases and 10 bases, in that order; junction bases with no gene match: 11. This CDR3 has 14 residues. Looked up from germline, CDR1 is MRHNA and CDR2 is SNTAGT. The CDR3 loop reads CASSPREGAREQFF. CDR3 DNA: TGTGCCAGCAGTCCCCGCGAGGGGGCAAGGGAGCAGTTCTTC.

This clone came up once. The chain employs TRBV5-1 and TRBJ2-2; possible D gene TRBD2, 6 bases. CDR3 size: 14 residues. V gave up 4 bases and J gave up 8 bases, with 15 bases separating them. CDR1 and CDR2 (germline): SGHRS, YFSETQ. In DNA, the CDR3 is TGCGCCAGCAGCCACGCGGGGCCGTTAGGGGAGCTGTTTTTT. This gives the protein CASSHAGPLGELFF.

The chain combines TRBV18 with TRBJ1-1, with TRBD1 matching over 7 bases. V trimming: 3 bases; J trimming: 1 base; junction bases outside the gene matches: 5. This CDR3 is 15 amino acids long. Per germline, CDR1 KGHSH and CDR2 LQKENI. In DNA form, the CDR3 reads TGTGCCAGCTCACCCCGACAGGGATCGAACACTGAAGCTTTCTTT. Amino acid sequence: CASSPRQGSNTEAFF.

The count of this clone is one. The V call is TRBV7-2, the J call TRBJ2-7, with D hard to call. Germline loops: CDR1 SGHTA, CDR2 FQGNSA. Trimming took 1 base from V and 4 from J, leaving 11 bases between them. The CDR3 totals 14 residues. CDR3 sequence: CASSLGYKTYEQYF. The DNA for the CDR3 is TGTGCCAGCAGCTTAGGATACAAGACGTACGAGCAGTACTTC.

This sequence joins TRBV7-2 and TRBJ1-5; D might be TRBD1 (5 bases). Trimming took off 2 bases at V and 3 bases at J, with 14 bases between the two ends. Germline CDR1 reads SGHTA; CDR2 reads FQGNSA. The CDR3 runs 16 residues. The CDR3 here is CASSLMARGTNQPQHF. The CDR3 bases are TGTGCCAGCAGCTTAATGGCTAGGGGAACCAATCAGCCCCAGCATTTT.

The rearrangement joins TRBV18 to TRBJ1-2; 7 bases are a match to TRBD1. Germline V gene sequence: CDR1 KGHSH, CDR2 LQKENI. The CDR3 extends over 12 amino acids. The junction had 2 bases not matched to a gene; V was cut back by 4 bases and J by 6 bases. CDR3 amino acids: CASSQQGNGYTF. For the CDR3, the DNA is TGTGCCAGCTCACAACAGGGGAATGGCTACACCTTC.